Listed below are T cell receptor beta chains from one sample, sequenced in a study of T cell responses to AZD1222 COVID-19 vaccine. Generated by immunoSEQ multiplex PCR, the TCRdb table keeps only in-frame clones and is missing some. The data show about 270,000 clones, approximately 94% seen once. This material consisted of peripheral blood, taken 28 days after the second AZD1222 dose. These receptors all stem from an adult who received the AZD1222 COVID-19 vaccine. The CDR3 runs from the conserved cysteine through the conserved F or W. The order of the fields is CDR3 length, clone size, J gene, V gene, D gene, CDR3 DNA, CDR3 protein. A D gene is named only where the DNA matches it firmly. For some rows the clone size is stated as once, few or many, or as a class when expanded; others skip it.

len: 15
abundance: NA
j_gene: TRBJ2-7
v_gene: TRBV4-3
d_gene: TRBD1
CDR3nt: TGCGCCAGCAGCCAGAGGACAGGGACCCTTTACGAGCAGTACTTC
CDR3aa: CASSQRTGTLYEQYF

len: 13
abundance: NA
j_gene: TRBJ1-2
v_gene: TRBV12-3/TRBV12-4
d_gene: NA
CDR3nt: TGTGCCAGCAGACAAGACAGGAACTATGGCTACACCTTC
CDR3aa: CASRQDRNYGYTF

len: 13
abundance: NA
j_gene: TRBJ1-2
v_gene: TRBV12-3/TRBV12-4
d_gene: NA
CDR3nt: TGTGCCAGCAGTTTAAGGAGGAACTATGGCTACACCTTC
CDR3aa: CASSLRRNYGYTF

len: 14
abundance: NA
j_gene: TRBJ1-2
v_gene: TRBV5-6
d_gene: NA
CDR3nt: TGTGCCAGCAGCTTGGACTGGGAGGGCTATGGCTACACCTTC
CDR3aa: CASSLDWEGYGYTF

len: 14
abundance: NA
j_gene: TRBJ2-7
v_gene: TRBV7-2
d_gene: TRBD2
CDR3nt: TGTGCCAGCAGGAGTGGAAGCGGGAGTGGCGAGCAGTACTTC
CDR3aa: CASRSGSGSGEQYF

len: 14
abundance: once
j_gene: TRBJ2-1
v_gene: TRBV7-2
d_gene: TRBD2
CDR3nt: TGTGCCAGCAGCTCACCGGGAGGGTACAATGAGCAGTTCTTC
CDR3aa: CASSSPGGYNEQFF

len: 13
abundance: NA
j_gene: TRBJ1-1
v_gene: TRBV6-1
d_gene: NA
CDR3nt: TGTGCCAGCAGTGAGGGGGCTTGGACTGAAGCTTTCTTT
CDR3aa: CASSEGAWTEAFF

len: 13
abundance: NA
j_gene: TRBJ2-1
v_gene: TRBV24-1
d_gene: NA
CDR3nt: TGTGCCACCAGTGACACCGACAGTTTGCTAAGGTTCTTC
CDR3aa: CATSDTDSLLRFF

len: 14
abundance: NA
j_gene: TRBJ2-2
v_gene: TRBV28
d_gene: NA
CDR3nt: TGTGCCAGCAAGGTACAGGGAATCGCCGGGGAGCTGTTTTTT
CDR3aa: CASKVQGIAGELFF

len: 17
abundance: NA
j_gene: TRBJ2-7
v_gene: TRBV7-6
d_gene: NA
CDR3nt: TGTGCCAGCAGCGCGCTCGCCGGGACCCCTCGCCCCTACGAGCAGTACTTC
CDR3aa: CASSALAGTPRPYEQYF

len: 13
abundance: NA
j_gene: TRBJ1-4
v_gene: TRBV7-9
d_gene: NA
CDR3nt: TGTGCCAGCAGCCCCGGGACTACTGAAAAACTGTTTTTT
CDR3aa: CASSPGTTEKLFF

len: 15
abundance: NA
j_gene: TRBJ1-5
v_gene: TRBV27
d_gene: NA
CDR3nt: TGTGCCAGCAGTCCCCGGGCCCGGGGCAATCAGCCCCAGCATTTT
CDR3aa: CASSPRARGNQPQHF

len: 16
abundance: NA
j_gene: TRBJ2-7
v_gene: TRBV7-9
d_gene: TRBD1
CDR3nt: TGTGCCAGCAGCTTGGGACAGGGGGCTTCCTCCTACGAGCAGTACTTC
CDR3aa: CASSLGQGASSYEQYF

len: 15
abundance: NA
j_gene: TRBJ2-7
v_gene: TRBV23-1
d_gene: NA
CDR3nt: TGCGCCAGCAGTCGCCCGCGACTAGTTTCCTACGAGCAGTACTTC
CDR3aa: CASSRPRLVSYEQYF

len: 16
abundance: once
j_gene: TRBJ2-2
v_gene: TRBV18
d_gene: TRBD1
CDR3nt: TGTGCCAGCTCACTCCGACAGGGTCGGAACACCGGGGAGCTGTTTTTT
CDR3aa: CASSLRQGRNTGELFF

len: 13
abundance: NA
j_gene: TRBJ1-3
v_gene: TRBV5-1
d_gene: NA
CDR3nt: TGCGCCAGCAGCTTGGACCGTGGAAACACCATATATTTT
CDR3aa: CASSLDRGNTIYF

len: 13
abundance: NA
j_gene: TRBJ1-2
v_gene: TRBV27
d_gene: NA
CDR3nt: TGTGCCAGCAGTTTGGACAGAGACTATGGCTACACCTTC
CDR3aa: CASSLDRDYGYTF

len: 14
abundance: NA
j_gene: TRBJ1-6
v_gene: TRBV27
d_gene: TRBD1
CDR3nt: TGTGCCAGCACCCAGACAGGGTATAATTCACCCCTCCACTTT
CDR3aa: CASTQTGYNSPLHF

len: 14
abundance: NA
j_gene: TRBJ1-1
v_gene: TRBV5-5
d_gene: NA
CDR3nt: TGTGCCAGCAGCCCAGAGGGGCGAAATGGTGAAGCTTTCTTT
CDR3aa: CASSPEGRNGEAFF

len: 16
abundance: NA
j_gene: TRBJ2-7
v_gene: TRBV7-2
d_gene: TRBD2
CDR3nt: TGTGCCAGCAGCTACGGACTAGCGAGGAGCTCCTACGAGCAGTACTTC
CDR3aa: CASSYGLARSSYEQYF

len: 14
abundance: once
j_gene: TRBJ2-7
v_gene: TRBV3-1/TRBV3-2
d_gene: TRBD1
CDR3nt: TGTGCCAGCAGCCTGGGACAGGGGGCTTACGAGCAGTACTTC
CDR3aa: CASSLGQGAYEQYF

len: 13
abundance: NA
j_gene: TRBJ2-3
v_gene: TRBV27
d_gene: NA
CDR3nt: TGTGCCAGCAGTTTATCGAGGCCAGATACGCAGTATTTT
CDR3aa: CASSLSRPDTQYF

len: 13
abundance: NA
j_gene: TRBJ1-6
v_gene: TRBV7-3
d_gene: NA
CDR3nt: TGTGCCAGCAGCTTAATGGAGAATTCACCCCTCCACTTT
CDR3aa: CASSLMENSPLHF

len: 12
abundance: once
j_gene: TRBJ1-1
v_gene: TRBV28
d_gene: NA
CDR3nt: TGTGCCAGCAGCTCAGGGGACACTGAAGCTTTCTTT
CDR3aa: CASSSGDTEAFF

len: 12
abundance: NA
j_gene: TRBJ1-1
v_gene: TRBV11-2
d_gene: NA
CDR3nt: TGTGCCAGCAGCCCCGGAGGGCCCCAGACTTTCTTT
CDR3aa: CASSPGGPQTFF

len: 15
abundance: NA
j_gene: TRBJ2-7
v_gene: TRBV3-1/TRBV3-2
d_gene: TRBD2
CDR3nt: TGTGCCAGCAGCCCCGAAGCGGGATCCTCCTACGAGCAGTACTTC
CDR3aa: CASSPEAGSSYEQYF

len: 13
abundance: NA
j_gene: TRBJ2-2
v_gene: TRBV12-3/TRBV12-4
d_gene: NA
CDR3nt: TGTGCCAGCAGCCTTAGACACACCGGGGAGCTGTTTTTT
CDR3aa: CASSLRHTGELFF

len: 15
abundance: once
j_gene: TRBJ1-1
v_gene: TRBV7-9
d_gene: NA
CDR3nt: TGTGCCAGCAGCTTAGCGCTCGGGACGAACACTGAAGCTTTCTTT
CDR3aa: CASSLALGTNTEAFF

len: 16
abundance: NA
j_gene: TRBJ1-3
v_gene: TRBV6-5
d_gene: NA
CDR3nt: TGTGCCAGCAGTTACTCTGGGGGGAGCTCTGGAAACACCATATATTTT
CDR3aa: CASSYSGGSSGNTIYF

len: 13
abundance: NA
j_gene: TRBJ1-1
v_gene: TRBV6-6
d_gene: NA
CDR3nt: TGTGCCAGCGAGGGGGAGGGGAACACTGAAGCTTTCTTT
CDR3aa: CASEGEGNTEAFF

len: 12
abundance: NA
j_gene: TRBJ1-2
v_gene: TRBV24-1
d_gene: NA
CDR3nt: TGTGCCACCAGTGGCGGAGGGAATGGCTACACCTTC
CDR3aa: CATSGGGNGYTF

len: 13
abundance: NA
j_gene: TRBJ1-2
v_gene: TRBV19
d_gene: NA
CDR3nt: TGTGCCAGTAGTGGTCGGGGGGGCTATGGCTACACCTTC
CDR3aa: CASSGRGGYGYTF